A selection of T cell receptor beta chains follows, all from one sample in a study of CD8+CD57+ T cells in acquired aplastic anemia. TCRdb called the reads again in MiXCR, with one record for every CDR3 protein. The sample includes tens of thousands of distinct CDR3 sequences, under 55% of them seen just once. Sequenced input: sorted CD4+, CD8+, or CD8+CD57+ T cells (not recorded which) from PBMCs. Receptors were obtained from a human donor in good health, serving as a control. Each CDR3 is given with its conserved first and last residue. The D gene is left open where the match is weak.

TRBV5-6	TRBJ1-1	.	CASSFHRGANTEAFF
TRBV24-1	TRBJ1-2	.	CATSDPNYGYTF
TRBV13	TRBJ1-2	.	CASSSPTIYGYTF
TRBV7-6	TRBJ2-1	TRBD1	CASSLDRVNEQFF
TRBV29-1	TRBJ2-1	.	CSVVDRNNEQFF
TRBV24-1	TRBJ2-5	.	CATSDFRDITETQYF
TRBV7-8	TRBJ2-2	TRBD2	CASSREEQRGTGELFF
TRBV10-2	TRBJ2-5	.	CASSLGQRETQYF
TRBV19	TRBJ2-2	.	CASRVLSGELFF
TRBV7-6	TRBJ2-3	TRBD1	CASSLAGGREDTQYF
TRBV13	TRBJ1-4	.	CEIGARMEKLFF
TRBV20-1	TRBJ1-5	.	CSAKEGDQPQHF
TRBV11-2	TRBJ2-3	TRBD2	CASSAGLAGGCDTQYF
TRBV5-1	TRBJ2-3	.	CASSLEGVVTDTQYF
TRBV28	TRBJ1-6	.	CASSLLRVGSPLHF
TRBV10-3	TRBJ1-1	.	CASRSGARNTEAFF
TRBV5-1	TRBJ2-7	.	CASSLGDGPYEQYF
TRBV7-6	TRBJ2-1	TRBD2	CASSLGPAGAGRNEQFF
TRBV28	TRBJ2-1	.	CASTGRNTGTDSPIEQFF
TRBV13	TRBJ2-7	.	CASPPVGWERPSCEQYF
TRBV10-3	TRBJ1-2	TRBD1	CAISVTGVEGYTF
TRBV18	TRBJ1-1	.	CASSSPTNTEAFF
TRBV5-4	TRBJ1-1	.	CASISGSTDNTEAFF
TRBV14	TRBJ1-2	TRBD1	CASRGDSSQAGYTF
TRBV19	TRBJ2-3	TRBD2	CASSSLAGGADTQYF
TRBV7-6	TRBJ1-5	TRBD1	CASSQGAGQPQHF
TRBV29-1	TRBJ2-3	TRBD2	CSVEGTSGGQNEQYF
TRBV5-6	TRBJ1-1	TRBD1	CASSWDSNTEAFF
TRBV6-4	TRBJ1-2	.	CASSDQGLGGYTF
TRBV20-1	TRBJ2-7	.	CSARGGGGVGLSEQYF
TRBV7-8	TRBJ1-1	TRBD1	CAHDRGRSTEAFF
TRBV5-6	TRBJ1-6	.	CASSLRAVFSPLHF
TRBV20-1	TRBJ2-7	TRBD1	CSAEGQGADNEQYF
TRBV7-7	TRBJ1-1	.	CASSSRTVTEAFF
TRBV28	TRBJ2-1	.	CASSQPDRRDEQFF
TRBV19	TRBJ2-6	TRBD1	CASSILGTGTSGANVLTF
TRBV29-1	TRBJ2-7	TRBD1	CSVGDRISGTYEQYF
TRBV24-1	TRBJ1-1	TRBD1	CATSDRTGVGTKAFF
TRBV10-3	TRBJ2-5	TRBD2	CAISRLAGVQETQYF
TRBV2	TRBJ1-3	TRBD1	CASTTDRGGNTIYF
TRBV19	TRBJ2-3	.	CASKNGGTDTQYF
TRBV24-1	TRBJ2-2	TRBD2	CATGGLAANTGELFF
TRBV7-2	TRBJ1-2	.	CASSPGRTYGYTF
TRBV9	TRBJ2-5	.	CASSVAGGIGQETQYF
TRBV11-2	TRBJ1-6	.	CASSPKGQGSNSPLHF
TRBV20-1	TRBJ1-6	.	CSAARDNGAPLHF
TRBV9	TRBJ1-2	.	CARPDSNYGYTF
TRBV20-1	TRBJ2-7	TRBD2	CSARLAGGTYEQYF
TRBV5-1	TRBJ1-1	TRBD1	CASSLEGAPTEAFF
TRBV10-2	TRBJ1-5	.	CASSETQHF